Sequencing of this T cell receptor beta chain was carried out in a study of blood T cells in healthy people across ages (dated by TCRdb to between 2014 and 2017). Context from the whole study: In model experiments, template switching captured about one uniquely barcoded TCR beta cDNA molecule for every two T cells. Using deep sequencing normalized with unique cDNA molecular identifiers, the study measured how TCR beta repertoire diversity changes with age. Two additional independent replicas of 1 million unique cDNA reads from the same blood draw were analyzed for two donors (one aged 18 to 29 and one aged 80 or older). Four age groups were formed from the donors: young (average approximately 15 years), middle-aged (more than 35), aged (approximately 60) and long-lived (around 80). To avoid experimental bias, donors of different ages were randomly spread across the sequencing lanes. Broader findings and caveats from the paper: Because profiling used bulk unsorted PBMCs, naive and antigen-experienced compartments could not be compared conclusively. The CMV infection status of donors was not known, potentially confounding age-related changes in expanded clonotypes. Compared with the aged group, more naive CD4+ T cells, fewer expanded clones and increased TCR diversity were shown by the long-lived group, suggesting age selection. Estimates of total diversity based on one million sequenced T cells were considered lower bounds and underestimates. Observed TCR beta diversity per million T cells fell roughly linearly with age, and a significant reduction was already apparent by age around 40. Observed TCR beta diversity correlated strongly with the percentage of naive T cells measured by flow cytometry.

From cysteine to phenylalanine, the CDR3 is 14 amino acids long. This entry keeps only the CDR3 DNA: 42 bases, framed from base 1. Trimmed from V: 4 bases; trimmed from J: 3 bases; junction bases lacking a gene match: 5. CDR1 and CDR2 (MNHNS, SASEGT) derive from the germline V gene. Donors were 39 systemically healthy Caucasian individuals from Russia aged roughly 6 to 95 years. About 9.1 milliliters of peripheral blood were collected from each donor into EDTA-treated Vacutainer tubes. Ficoll-Paque density-gradient centrifugation was used to isolate PBMCs, with at least 6.5 million per sample. Trizol reagent was used to extract total RNA from PBMCs, with at least 6 micrograms per sample. Naive CD45RAhigh/CD27high T cell percentages were measured by flow cytometry on a PBMC aliquot from every donor. Receptor amplification or capture employed 5' RACE. The reads were generated on an Illumina HiSeq 2500. A second PCR of roughly 7 to 11 cycles was run with a J-beta primer mix and a sample-barcoded 5' primer. A template-switch 5' adaptor carrying 12 random nucleotides introduced a unique molecular identifier onto each TCR beta cDNA molecule. Each sample yielded at least 3 million CDR3-containing paired-end reads. First-strand cDNA was synthesized from all RNA with the Mint cDNA synthesis kit, primed by a TRBC-specific oligonucleotide. Following uracil-DNA glycosylase treatment, a first 18-cycle PCR with universal primers M1SS and BC2_uni_R was performed on all cDNA. The paper's processing steps were these. For normalization, 1 million high-quality reads, each with a distinct molecular identifier, were randomly selected from each sample. Reads sharing molecular identifiers were discarded rather than binned into consensus sequences. CDR3 identification, clonotype clustering and error correction used MiTCR with a Q25 quality threshold and the strictest error-elimination algorithm. A nonparametric unseen species model with Euler transformation was used to estimate lower-bound total TCR beta diversity. Clones were called with MiXCR by TCRdb after fastp trimmed the public reads at Q25, and only in-frame beta chains were retained. Merged by CDR3 protein, the rows form single entries marked with the most common genes and DNA. Clone size and V and J calls follow TCRdb, not the original study. The table for this sample lists roughly 1,500,000 distinct CDR3 sequences; around 42% of them were counted only once. The leading ten clones occupy roughly 7.9% of the sample.

In its sample, this clonotype was seen once. Its antigen is unknown. No base quality information exists; no much larger clone differs at one position. This TCR was recovered from a woman younger than 30 in good health. This chain joins TRBV6-1 to TRBJ2-7; 8 bases in the junction line up with TRBD1. The sequenced sample consisted of blood. The DNA is TGTGCCAGCAGTGTGGGACAGGTAGGCTACGAGCAGTACTTC. This gives the protein CASSVGQVGYEQYF.